These 15 T cell receptor beta chains originate from one sample sequenced in a study of control samples from healthy donors and cancer patients. Profiled with immunoSEQ multiplex PCR; TCRdb holds only in-frame clones, not every one. The sample includes 160,000 or so clones, roughly 94% of them seen just once. The specimen sequenced was blood. Every receptor here comes from a woman aged 40 to 55 in good health.

The chain couples TRBV2 to TRBJ2-3; maybe TRBD2 (6 bases). Germline assignment: CDR1 SNHLY and CDR2 FYNNEI. V dropped 7 bases and J dropped 2 bases, with 10 bases sitting between them. This CDR3 has 13 amino acids. CDR3 amino acids: CASTGDSTDTQYF. The CDR3 DNA reads TGTGCCAGCACCGGGGACTCCACAGATACGCAGTATTTT.

V gene TRBV27 combines with J gene TRBJ2-7; D possibly uses TRBD1 or TRBD2 (5 bases each). The CDR3 totals 14 residues. V was shortened by 8 bases and J by 3 bases, with 17 bases between the two germline ends. Looked up from germline, CDR1 is MNHEY and CDR2 is SMNVEV (reference sequence). The CDR3 is CASAPWDRHYEQYF. CDR3 sequence (DNA): TGTGCCAGCGCCCCGTGGGACCGACACTACGAGCAGTACTTC.

The chain couples TRBV12-3 or TRBV12-4 to TRBJ2-7; no definite D call. The CDR3 is 11 residues long. Trimming took 4 bases from V and 7 from J, leaving 8 bases between them. CDR3 protein: CASSSDWEQYF. As DNA, the CDR3 is TGTGCCAGCAGTTCCGACTGGGAGCAGTACTTC.

The chain is built from TRBV4-3 and TRBJ1-2; D may be TRBD1 (6 bases). Trimming stripped 0 bases from V and 8 bases from J, with 10 bases between. The CDR3 sequence is 13 residues long. The V gene's germline CDR1 is LGHNA and CDR2 YSLEER. The CDR3 loop is CASSQDRGGGYTF. CDR3 in DNA: TGCGCCAGCAGCCAAGATCGTGGGGGCGGCTACACCTTC.

This clone was observed a single time. The chain has TRBV7-2 and TRBJ1-4; the D is unclear. Trimming took 3 bases from V and 4 from J, leaving 9 bases between them. The length of the CDR3 is 14 residues. Germline values: CDR1 SGHTA, CDR2 FQGNSA. The CDR3 sequence: CASSLNRDNEKLFF. DNA for the CDR3: TGTGCCAGCAGCTTGAATCGGGATAATGAAAAACTGTTTTTT.

The chain joins TRBV7-2 to TRBJ2-7, with TRBD2 matching 7 bases. The V and J ends lost 5 bases and 4 bases, in that order; junction bases with no gene match: 11. CDR1 and CDR2 from the germline V gene are SGHTA and FQGNSA. This CDR3 is built from 15 residues. Written as DNA, the CDR3 is TGTGCCAGCAGCCTTGGACTAGGCCGACGGTACGAGCAGTACTTC. It specifies CASSLGLGRRYEQYF.

This clone was seen once. The chain joins TRBV30 to TRBJ2-5; 10 nucleotides agree with TRBD1. In germline, CDR1 is GTSNPN, CDR2 SVGIG (reference sequence). The CDR3 length is 14 residues. Trimming cost V 5 bases and J 4 bases; bases outside gene matches: 7. The DNA of the CDR3 is TGTGCCTGGGAAAGGGACAGGGGATCAGAGACCCAGTACTTC. Amino acids: CAWERDRGSETQYF.

J is TRBJ2-2 and V is TRBV6-5, with D unclear. The V end lost 6 bases, the J end lost 1 base, and 6 bases lay between the germline ends. This CDR3 has 13 amino acids. Germline V lookup: CDR1 MNHEY, CDR2 SVGAGI. CDR3 in DNA: TGTGCCAGCAGCTGGGAGAACACCGGGGAGCTGTTTTTT. This sequence encodes CASSWENTGELFF.

This chain uses TRBV4-1 with TRBJ1-3, with a weak D call TRBD1 (5 bases). The V and J ends lost 0 bases and 8 bases respectively, with 14 bases between them. Germline values: CDR1 MGHRA, CDR2 YSYEKL. There are 15 residues in the CDR3. CDR3: CASSQDPGLTYTIYF. The CDR3 DNA follows: TGCGCCAGCAGCCAAGACCCAGGGTTGACTTACACCATATATTTT.

V gene TRBV7-9 combines with J gene TRBJ2-2, with a tentative D call TRBD2 (6 bases). V lost 4 bases, J lost 1 base, and 13 bases lay in between. CDR3 length equals 16 residues. From germline, CDR1 is SEHNR and CDR2 FQNEAQ (reference sequence). CDR3 sequence: CASSSSGLRNTGELFF. For the CDR3, the DNA is TGTGCCAGCAGCTCTTCGGGACTCAGGAACACCGGGGAGCTGTTTTTT. Using reference TRBV7-9 and TRBJ2-2 for the parts outside the CDR3, the full variable domain is DTGVSQNPRHKITKRGQNVTFRCDPISEHNRLYWYRQTLGQGPEFLTYFQNEAQLEKSRLLSDRFSAERPKGSFSTLEIQRTEQGDSAMYLCASSSSGLRNTGELFFGEGSRLTVL.

The chain has TRBV5-1 and TRBJ2-5; unclear D gene. Per the germline V gene, CDR1 is SGHRS and CDR2 is YFSETQ. Trimming left V 0 bases short and J 4 bases short, with 10 bases between. This CDR3 is 14 amino acids long. The CDR3 region is CASSLGWEGETQYF. The CDR3, as DNA: TGCGCCAGCAGCTTGGGCTGGGAAGGAGAGACCCAGTACTTC.

The gene calls are TRBV5-1 and TRBJ1-2; the match to TRBD1 covers 7 bases. Losses at the gene ends were 4 bases for V and 2 bases for J; bases not matched to a gene: 2. The CDR3 covers 13 residues. Germline V gene sequence: CDR1 SGHRS, CDR2 YFSETQ. The CDR3 bases are TGCGCCAGCAGCCTGGGACAGAACTATGGCTACACCTTC. Protein: CASSLGQNYGYTF.

The CDR3 is CASSTYGTSASTDTQYF. CDR3 sequence (DNA): TGTGCCAGCAGCACGTATGGGACTAGCGCCAGCACAGATACGCAGTATTTT. This chain joins TRBV7-9 and TRBJ2-3; 10 nucleotides agree with TRBD2. Losses at the gene ends were 5 bases for V and 0 bases for J; bases not matched to a gene: 8. CDR3 size: 17 residues. Germline CDR1 SEHNR, CDR2 FQNEAQ (reference sequence).

The chain couples TRBV2 to TRBJ1-1; perhaps TRBD1 as D (6 bases). The CDR3 totals 14 residues. Trimming cost V 6 bases and J 1 base, with 12 bases left between them. Germline V gives CDR1 SNHLY, CDR2 FYNNEI. CDR3 residues: CASSPDRRNTEAFF. The CDR3 DNA reads TGTGCCAGCAGCCCCGACAGGAGGAACACTGAAGCTTTCTTT. The entire variable domain, with the rest obtained from reference TRBV2 and TRBJ1-1, is as follows: EPEVTQTPSHQVTQMGQEVILRCVPISNHLYFYWYRQILGQKVEFLVSFYNNEISEKSEIFDDQFSVERPDGSNFTLKIRSTKLEDSAMYFCASSPDRRNTEAFFGQGTRLTVV.

The V call is TRBV29-1, the J call TRBJ2-5; perhaps TRBD2 as D (6 bases). The CDR3 loop spans 13 amino acids. Germline V gene sequence: CDR1 SQVTM, CDR2 ANQGSEA. Deletions cut 7 bases from V and 5 bases from J, with 17 bases between. The CDR3 region is CSAGGGDGETQYF. Here the CDR3 DNA reads TGCAGCGCCGGTGGCGGGGACGGGGAGACCCAGTACTTC.